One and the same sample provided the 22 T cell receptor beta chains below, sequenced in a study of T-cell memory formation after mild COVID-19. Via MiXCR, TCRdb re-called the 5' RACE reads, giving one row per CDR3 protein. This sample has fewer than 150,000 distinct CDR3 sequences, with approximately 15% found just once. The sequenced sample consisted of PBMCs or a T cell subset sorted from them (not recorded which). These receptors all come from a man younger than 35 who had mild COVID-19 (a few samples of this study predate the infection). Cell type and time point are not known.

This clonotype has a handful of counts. The CDR3 loop is CASSRRDRDAKNIQYF. The DNA of the CDR3 is TGTGCCAGCAGCCGTCGCGACAGGGACGCCAAAAACATTCAGTACTTC. V and J are TRBV9 and TRBJ2-4; 7 bases are shared with TRBD1. The germline V gene encodes CDR1 SGDLS and CDR2 YYNGEE. The ends lost 4 bases at V and 1 base at J; junction bases unmatched: 8. The CDR3 is made up of 16 amino acids.

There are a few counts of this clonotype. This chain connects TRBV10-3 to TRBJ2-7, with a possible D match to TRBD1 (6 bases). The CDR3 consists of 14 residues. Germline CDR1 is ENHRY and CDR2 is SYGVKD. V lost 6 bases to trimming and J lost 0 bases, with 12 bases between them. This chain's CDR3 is CAISADRSSYEQYF. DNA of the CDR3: TGTGCCATCAGCGCCGACAGGAGCTCCTACGAGCAGTACTTC.

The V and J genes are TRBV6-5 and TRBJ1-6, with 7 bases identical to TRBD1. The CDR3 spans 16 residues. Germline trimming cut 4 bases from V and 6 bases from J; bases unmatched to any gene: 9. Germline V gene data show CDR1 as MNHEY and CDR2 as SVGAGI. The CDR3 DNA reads TGTGCCAGCAGTTGGAGCGGACAGGCACTTAATTCACCCCTCCACTTT. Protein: CASSWSGQALNSPLHF.

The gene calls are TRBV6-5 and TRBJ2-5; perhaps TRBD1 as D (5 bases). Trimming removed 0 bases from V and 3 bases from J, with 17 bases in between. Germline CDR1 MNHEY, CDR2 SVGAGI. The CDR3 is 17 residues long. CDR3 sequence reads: CASSYSKGPRNKETQYF. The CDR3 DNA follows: TGTGCCAGCAGTTACTCGAAGGGGCCAAGGAACAAAGAGACCCAGTACTTC.

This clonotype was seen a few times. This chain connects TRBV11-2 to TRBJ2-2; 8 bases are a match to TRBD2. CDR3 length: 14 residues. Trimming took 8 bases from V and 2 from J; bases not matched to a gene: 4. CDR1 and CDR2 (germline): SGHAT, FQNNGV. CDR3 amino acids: CASAGGLNTGELFF. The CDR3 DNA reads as TGTGCCAGCGCGGGGGGCCTAAACACCGGGGAGCTGTTTTTT.

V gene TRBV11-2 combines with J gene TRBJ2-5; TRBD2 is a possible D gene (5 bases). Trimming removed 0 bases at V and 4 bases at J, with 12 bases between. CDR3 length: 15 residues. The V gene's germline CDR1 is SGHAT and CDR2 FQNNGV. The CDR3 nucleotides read TGTGCCAGCAGCTTAGACGGGATCCATGGAGAGACCCAGTACTTC. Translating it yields CASSLDGIHGETQYF.

The CDR3 DNA is TGTGCCAGCAGTTACTTCCTAGCGGGGGGCTCCCCTAGCACAGATACGCAGTATTTT. It translates to CASSYFLAGGSPSTDTQYF. The genes are TRBV6-2 or TRBV6-3 and TRBJ2-3, with 11 bases identical to TRBD2. Germline assignment: CDR1 MNHEY and CDR2 SVGEGT. CDR3 size: 19 residues. The V gene end was trimmed by 1 base and the J gene end by 0 bases; junction bases not matched to a gene: 9.

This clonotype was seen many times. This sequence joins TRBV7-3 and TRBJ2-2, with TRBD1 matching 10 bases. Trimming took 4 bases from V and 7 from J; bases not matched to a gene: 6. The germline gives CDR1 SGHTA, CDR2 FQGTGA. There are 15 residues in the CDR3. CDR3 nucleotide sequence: TGTGCCAGCAGCTATCAGGGACAGGGGCACGGGGAGCTGTTTTTT. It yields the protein CASSYQGQGHGELFF. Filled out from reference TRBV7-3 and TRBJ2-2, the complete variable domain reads GAGVSQTPSNKVTEKGKYVELRCDPISGHTALYWYRQSLGQGPEFLIYFQGTGAADDSGLPNDRFFAVRPEGSVSTLKIQRTERGDSAVYLCASSYQGQGHGELFFGEGSRLTVL.

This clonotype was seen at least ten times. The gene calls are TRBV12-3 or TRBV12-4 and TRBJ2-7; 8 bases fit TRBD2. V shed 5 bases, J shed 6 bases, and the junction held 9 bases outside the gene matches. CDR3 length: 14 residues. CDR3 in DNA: TGTGCCAGCAGTCCTCCGGGACTAGAATCCGAGCAGTACGTC. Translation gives CASSPPGLESEQYV.

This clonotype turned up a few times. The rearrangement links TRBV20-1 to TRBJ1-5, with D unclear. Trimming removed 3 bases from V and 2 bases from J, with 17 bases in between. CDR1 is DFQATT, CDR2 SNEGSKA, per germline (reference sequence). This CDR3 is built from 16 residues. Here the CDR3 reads CSASNGVPVGNQPQHF. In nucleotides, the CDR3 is TGCAGTGCTAGTAACGGGGTTCCGGTGGGCAATCAGCCCCAGCATTTT.

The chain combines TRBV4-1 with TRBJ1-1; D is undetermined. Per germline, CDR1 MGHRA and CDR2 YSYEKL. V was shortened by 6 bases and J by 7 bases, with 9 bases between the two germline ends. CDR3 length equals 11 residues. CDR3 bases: TGCGCCAGCAGGAGGGAGGTTGAAGCTTTCTTT. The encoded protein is CASRREVEAFF.

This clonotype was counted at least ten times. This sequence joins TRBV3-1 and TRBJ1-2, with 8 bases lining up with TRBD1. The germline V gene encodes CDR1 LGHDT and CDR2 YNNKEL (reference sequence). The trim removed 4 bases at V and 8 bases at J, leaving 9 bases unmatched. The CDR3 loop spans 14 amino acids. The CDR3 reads CASSLNFAGGGYTF. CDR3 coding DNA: TGTGCCAGCAGCCTTAATTTCGCAGGGGGCGGCTACACCTTC.

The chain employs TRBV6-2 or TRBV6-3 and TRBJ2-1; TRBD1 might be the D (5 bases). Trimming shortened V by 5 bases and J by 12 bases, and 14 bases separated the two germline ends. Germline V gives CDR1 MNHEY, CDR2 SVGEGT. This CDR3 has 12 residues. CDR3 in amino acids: CASSLRQSGQFF. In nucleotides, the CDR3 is TGTGCCAGCAGTCTCCGACAGTCAGGGCAGTTCTTC.

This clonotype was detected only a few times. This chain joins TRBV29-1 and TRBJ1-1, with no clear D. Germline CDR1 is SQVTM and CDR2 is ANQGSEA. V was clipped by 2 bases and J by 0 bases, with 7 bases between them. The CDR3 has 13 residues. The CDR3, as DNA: TGCAGCGTTGAACCGTTTGTGAACACTGAAGCTTTCTTT. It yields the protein CSVEPFVNTEAFF. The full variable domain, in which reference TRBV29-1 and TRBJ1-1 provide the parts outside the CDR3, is SAVISQKPSRDICQRGTSLTIQCQVDSQVTMMFWYRQQPGQSLTLIATANQGSEATYESGFVIDKFPISRPNLTFSTLTVSNMSPEDSSIYLCSVEPFVNTEAFFGQGTRLTVV.

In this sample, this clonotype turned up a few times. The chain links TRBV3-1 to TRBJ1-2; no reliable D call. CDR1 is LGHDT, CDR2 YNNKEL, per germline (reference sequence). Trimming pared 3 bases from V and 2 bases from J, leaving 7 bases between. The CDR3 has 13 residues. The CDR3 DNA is TGTGCCAGCAGCCAGGACGGGAACTATGGCTACACCTTC. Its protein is CASSQDGNYGYTF.

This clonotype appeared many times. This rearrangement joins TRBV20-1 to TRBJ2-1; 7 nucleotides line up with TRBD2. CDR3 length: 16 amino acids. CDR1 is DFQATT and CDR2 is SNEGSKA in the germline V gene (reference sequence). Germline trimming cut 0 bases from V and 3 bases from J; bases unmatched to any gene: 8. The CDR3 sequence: CSARDSPSGFYNEQFF. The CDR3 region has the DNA TGCAGTGCTAGAGATAGCCCTAGCGGATTCTACAATGAGCAGTTCTTC.

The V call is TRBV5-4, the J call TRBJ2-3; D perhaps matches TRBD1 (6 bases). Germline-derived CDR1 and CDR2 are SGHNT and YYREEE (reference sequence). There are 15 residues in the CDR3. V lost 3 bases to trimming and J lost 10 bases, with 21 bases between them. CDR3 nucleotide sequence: TGTGCCAGCAGCTCGGTGGTAGATGGGGGCGATCCGCAGTATTTT. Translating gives CASSSVVDGGDPQYF.

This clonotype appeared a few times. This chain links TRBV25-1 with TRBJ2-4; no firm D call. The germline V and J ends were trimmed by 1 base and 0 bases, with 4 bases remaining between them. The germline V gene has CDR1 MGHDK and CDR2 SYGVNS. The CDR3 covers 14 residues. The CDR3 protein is CASSEFLAKNIQYF. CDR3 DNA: TGTGCCAGCAGTGAATTCCTAGCCAAAAACATTCAGTACTTC.

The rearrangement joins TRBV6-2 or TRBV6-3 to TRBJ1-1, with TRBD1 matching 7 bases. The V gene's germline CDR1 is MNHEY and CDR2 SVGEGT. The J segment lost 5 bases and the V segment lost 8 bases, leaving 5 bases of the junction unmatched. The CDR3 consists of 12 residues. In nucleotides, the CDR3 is TGTGCCAGCGCCAGGGGGTTGACTGAAGCTTTCTTT. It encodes CASARGLTEAFF.

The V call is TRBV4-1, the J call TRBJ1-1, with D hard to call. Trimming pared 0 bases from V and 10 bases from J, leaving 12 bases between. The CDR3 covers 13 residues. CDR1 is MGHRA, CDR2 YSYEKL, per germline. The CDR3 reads CASSQDGGVGAFF. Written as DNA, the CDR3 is TGCGCCAGCAGCCAAGATGGCGGGGTGGGAGCTTTCTTT.

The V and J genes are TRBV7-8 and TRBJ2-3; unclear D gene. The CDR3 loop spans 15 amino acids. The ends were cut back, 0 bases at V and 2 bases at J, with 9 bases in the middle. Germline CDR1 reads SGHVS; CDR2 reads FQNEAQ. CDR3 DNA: TGTGCCAGCAGCTTAGCTCGGTTGCACACAGATACGCAGTATTTT. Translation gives CASSLARLHTDTQYF.

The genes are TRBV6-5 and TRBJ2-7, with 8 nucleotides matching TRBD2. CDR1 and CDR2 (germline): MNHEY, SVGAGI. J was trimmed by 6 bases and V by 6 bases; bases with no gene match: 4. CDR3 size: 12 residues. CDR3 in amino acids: CASSNGGAEQYF. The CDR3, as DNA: TGTGCCAGCAGCAACGGGGGGGCCGAGCAGTACTTC.